This T cell receptor beta chain was recorded in a study of CD8 T cells in Susac syndrome. Random hexamers served to reverse transcribe about 0.5 to 1 ug RNA. TCRdb re-derived calls from the immunoSEQ multiplex PCR reads in MiXCR, one entry per CDR3 protein. The sample consists of approximately 160,000 distinct CDR3 sequences, approximately 93% of them appearing once. The ends were cut back, 6 bases at V and 1 base at J, with 10 bases in the middle. This CDR3 region has 12 residues. Germline V gene sequence: CDR1 GTSNPN, CDR2 SVGIG (reference sequence). Sequencing was performed on CD4+ T cells from PBMCs. The clonotype was recovered from a human donor with multiple sclerosis. The chain couples TRBV30 to TRBJ2-7; D possibly matches TRBD1 or TRBD2 (5 bases each). CDR3 nucleotide sequence: TGTGCCTGCTGGGACGGTTCCTACGAGCAGTACTTC. It yields the protein CACWDGSYEQYF.